The subject of this entry is one T cell receptor beta chain. V dropped 7 bases and J dropped 4; count of bases not matched to a gene: 12. This CDR3 spans 16 amino acids. From germline, CDR1 is MNHEY and CDR2 SMNVEV (reference sequence). The data belong to a study of blood T cell repertoires in COVID-19. The authors' processing: The assay estimated nucleated cells by amplifying reference gene primers. This table comes from immunoSEQ multiplex PCR, and its TCRdb copy is limited to in-frame clones, with some not included. V, J and clone size are taken as reported in that table, and D and trimming were inferred from the DNA itself. The data hold roughly 97,000 clones, with around 82% observed a single time.

The chain combines TRBV27 with TRBJ2-3; 9 bases match TRBD1. The source is a man in his 60s with acute or convalescent COVID-19. Sequencing was done on a sample of peripheral blood. The CDR3 DNA is TGTGCCAGCACCTCCTATCAGAGACAGGGGGCAGATACGCAGTATTTT. Its translation is CASTSYQRQGADTQYF.